The 29 T cell receptor beta chains listed next were all sequenced from one sample in a study of blood T cell repertoires in COVID-19. TCRdb's table, derived via immunoSEQ multiplex PCR, lists solely in-frame clones and lacks some. Among around 300,000 clones, around 91% were seen once, and the ten largest hold roughly 1.5%. The sample consisted of PBMCs or T cells enriched from blood (not recorded which). These TCRs come from a woman younger than 35 with acute COVID-19.

The chain couples TRBV27 to TRBJ2-7; TRBD1 might be the D (5 bases). The V gene lost 6 bases and the J gene lost 0 bases, with 12 bases spanning the gap. The CDR3 consists of 14 residues. Germline CDR1 and CDR2: MNHEY and SMNVEV (reference sequence). The DNA of the CDR3 is TGTGCCAGCAGCCTCAGGGCGCGCTCCTACGAGCAGTACTTC. Amino acid sequence: CASSLRARSYEQYF.

This sequence joins TRBV30 and TRBJ2-1; 14 nucleotides align to TRBD2. The ends lost 4 bases at V and 8 bases at J; junction bases unmatched: 13. CDR1 is GTSNPN and CDR2 is SVGIG in the germline V gene (reference sequence). The CDR3 loop spans 17 amino acids. CDR3 loop: CAWTLMKGTSGSHEQFF. CDR3 nucleotides: TGTGCCTGGACCCTAATGAAGGGGACTAGCGGGAGCCATGAGCAGTTCTTC.

The rearrangement joins TRBV24-1 to TRBJ2-5; the match to TRBD2 covers 11 bases. Germline CDR1 and CDR2: KGHDR and SFDVKD. The J segment lost 5 bases and the V segment lost 0 bases, leaving 10 bases of the junction unmatched. The CDR3 extends over 18 amino acids. The CDR3 loop is CATSDLPLAGGRGETQYF. The CDR3 DNA follows: TGTGCCACCAGTGATTTGCCCCTAGCGGGAGGTCGGGGGGAGACCCAGTACTTC.

The gene calls are TRBV24-1 and TRBJ2-2; maybe TRBD1 (6 bases). The CDR3 consists of 15 residues. Germline values: CDR1 KGHDR, CDR2 SFDVKD. V was cut by 3 bases and J by 6 bases, with 13 bases left in between. The CDR3 coding sequence is TGTGCCACCAGTGATCCCACAGGGCTAGCCGGGGAGCTGTTTTTT. It encodes CATSDPTGLAGELFF.

This clone appeared once. The V call is TRBV4-2, the J call TRBJ2-3, with 8 bases matching TRBD2. The CDR3 has 17 amino acids. Germline CDR1 LGHNA, CDR2 YNFKEQ. The junction had 8 bases not matched to a gene; V was cut back by 2 bases and J by 1 base. This CDR3 is CASSQNLIAGRTDTQYF. The CDR3 bases are TGTGCCAGCAGCCAAAACCTAATAGCGGGGCGCACAGATACGCAGTATTTT.

This clone was seen only a few times. The rearrangement uses TRBV6-4 and TRBJ2-1, with 9 bases that match TRBD1. This CDR3 contains 14 residues. Germline-derived CDR1 and CDR2 are MRHNA and SNTAGT. The J segment lost 5 bases and the V segment lost 2 bases, leaving 1 base of the junction unmatched. The CDR3 region is CASSDGQGHNEQFF. CDR3 in DNA: TGTGCCAGCAGTGACGGACAGGGGCACAATGAGCAGTTCTTC.

V gene TRBV28 combines with J gene TRBJ2-1, with 14 bases matching TRBD2. Germline CDR1 is MDHEN and CDR2 is SYDVKM. V lost 6 bases to trimming and J lost 6 bases; unmatched junction nucleotides: 13. The CDR3 spans 18 residues. In DNA, the CDR3 is TGTGCCAGCAGGACTAGCGGGAGGGCCGGGGTCCCTACCAATGAGCAGTTCTTC. This codes for CASRTSGRAGVPTNEQFF.

The rearrangement links TRBV29-1 to TRBJ2-7, with 9 bases aligning to TRBD1. J lost 0 bases, V lost 0 bases, and 12 bases had no gene match. Per the germline V gene, CDR1 is SQVTM and CDR2 is ANQGSEA. This CDR3 has 18 amino acids. This CDR3 is CSVEESGQGNPSSYEQYF. The CDR3 DNA follows: TGCAGCGTTGAAGAGTCGGGACAGGGTAATCCGAGCTCCTACGAGCAGTACTTC.

The rearrangement joins TRBV4-2 to TRBJ2-4, with TRBD1 identical over 8 bases. The CDR3 covers 16 residues. CDR1 LGHNA and CDR2 YNFKEQ come from the germline V gene. V lost 0 bases, J lost 0 bases, and 1 base stayed unmatched. CDR3 sequence (DNA): TGTGCCAGCAGCCAAGACAGGGGGCTAGCCAAAAACATTCAGTACTTC. This codes for CASSQDRGLAKNIQYF.

V and J are TRBV5-1 and TRBJ1-5; maybe TRBD1 (6 bases). The V and J ends lost 0 bases and 6 bases respectively, with 10 bases between them. The CDR3 covers 14 residues. Germline V lookup: CDR1 SGHRS, CDR2 YFSETQ. DNA for the CDR3: TGCGCCAGCAGCTTGGCGGCAGGGGTTCAGCCCCAGCATTTT. It translates to CASSLAAGVQPQHF.

V usage is TRBV5-6 and J usage is TRBJ1-2; D is uncertain. V gave up 0 bases and J gave up 7 bases, with 22 bases separating them. The CDR3 has 17 residues. Germline-derived CDR1 and CDR2 are SGHDT and YYEEEE. CDR3 DNA: TGTGCCAGCAGCTTGGGACCCCCGGTGGGCGCCGGAGGTGGCTACACCTTC. Its translation is CASSLGPPVGAGGGYTF.

V and J are TRBV28 and TRBJ1-5, with D possibly matching TRBD1 (5 bases). In germline, CDR1 is MDHEN, CDR2 SYDVKM. Trimming removed 5 bases at V and 5 bases at J, with 22 bases between. The CDR3 runs to 17 residues. The CDR3 region has the DNA TGTGCCAGCAGTCCCCGCCCAGGGTCCCAGCCCCATCAGCCCCAGCATTTT. It specifies CASSPRPGSQPHQPQHF.

This clone was detected once. The rearrangement links TRBV27 to TRBJ2-7; 8 bases match TRBD1. Germline V gene sequence: CDR1 MNHEY, CDR2 SMNVEV (reference sequence). Unmatched junction bases numbered 7, after V lost 7 bases and J lost 5 bases. The CDR3 spans 13 residues. The CDR3 nucleotides read TGTGCCAGCAAGGACAGGGCAGTAAACGAGCAGTACTTC. Its translation: CASKDRAVNEQYF.

J is TRBJ2-5 and V is TRBV4-2; 8 positions agree with TRBD2. V gave up 1 base and J gave up 3 bases; unmatched junction bases: 4. The CDR3 length is 15 residues. Germline V gives CDR1 LGHNA, CDR2 YNFKEQ. The DNA of the CDR3 is TGTGCCAGCAGCCAAGTATCAGCGGGGGAAGAGACCCAGTACTTC. Translation: CASSQVSAGEETQYF.

This chain joins TRBV27 and TRBJ2-1, with 14 bases aligning to TRBD2. The V gene end was trimmed by 7 bases and the J gene end by 5 bases; junction bases not matched to a gene: 10. Germline values: CDR1 MNHEY, CDR2 SMNVEV (reference sequence). The CDR3 has 17 amino acids. This CDR3 reads CASIKPGLAGENNEQFF. CDR3 coding DNA: TGTGCCAGCATCAAGCCGGGACTAGCGGGAGAGAACAATGAGCAGTTCTTC.

This chain uses TRBV29-1 with TRBJ2-5, with D unresolved. Trimming stripped 3 bases from V and 9 bases from J, with 5 bases between. Per germline, CDR1 SQVTM and CDR2 ANQGSEA. The CDR3 extends over 9 amino acids. CDR3 bases: TGCAGCGTTGACGAGGCCCAGTACTTC. This gives the protein CSVDEAQYF.

This chain uses TRBV12-3 or TRBV12-4 with TRBJ2-2; D gene uncertain. Trimming took off 3 bases at V and 3 bases at J, with 5 bases between the two ends. The CDR3 has 13 amino acids. As DNA, the CDR3 is TGTGCCAGCAGTTTCGGGTACACCGGGGAGCTGTTTTTT. It specifies CASSFGYTGELFF.

Concerning this clone: This sample includes further DNA sequences coding for the same CDR3. The genes are TRBV28 and TRBJ2-1; TRBD2 matches 11 bases. CDR1 and CDR2 from the germline V gene are MDHEN and SYDVKM. V lost 6 bases and J lost 5; bases outside the gene matches: 3. The CDR3 runs to 14 residues. CDR3 protein: CASSIAGGNNEQFF. As DNA, the CDR3 is TGTGCCAGCAGCATAGCGGGAGGGAACAATGAGCAGTTCTTC.

This rearrangement joins TRBV6-5 to TRBJ2-5, with 8 bases matching TRBD2. V shed 4 bases and J 5 bases; nucleotides not matched to a gene: 3. CDR1 is MNHEY, CDR2 SVGAGI, per germline. The length of the CDR3 is 13 residues. The CDR3 loop is CASSFGGEETQYF. CDR3 sequence (DNA): TGTGCCAGCAGTTTCGGGGGGGAGGAGACCCAGTACTTC.

This chain links TRBV3-1 (or the pseudogene TRBV3-2) with TRBJ2-3; 9 nucleotides line up with TRBD2. This CDR3 spans 17 amino acids. V gave up 3 bases and J gave up 1 base; unmatched junction bases: 8. Germline CDR1 reads LGHDT; CDR2 reads YNNKEL (reference sequence). The chain's CDR3 is CASSHPPLAGRTDTQYF. In DNA form, the CDR3 reads TGTGCCAGCAGCCACCCCCCACTAGCGGGCCGCACAGATACGCAGTATTTT.

The genes are TRBV19 and TRBJ1-5; 9 bases map to TRBD1. V shed 3 bases, J shed 5 bases, and the junction held 8 bases outside the gene matches. CDR3 length: 16 residues. CDR1 and CDR2 (germline): LNHDA, SQIVND (reference sequence). CDR3 sequence: CASSIGGTGFDQPQHF. DNA of the CDR3: TGTGCCAGTAGTATTGGAGGGACAGGGTTCGATCAGCCCCAGCATTTT.

The chain joins TRBV5-6 to TRBJ2-7; the D is unclear. Germline V gives CDR1 SGHDT, CDR2 YYEEEE. V lost 0 bases, J lost 1 base, and 8 bases lay in between. The CDR3 consists of 14 residues. The CDR3 reads CASSLAFTSYEQYF. DNA for the CDR3: TGTGCCAGCAGCTTGGCCTTCACTTCCTACGAGCAGTACTTC.

The chain combines TRBV19 with TRBJ2-7, with a possible D match to TRBD2 (7 bases). Germline V CDR1 and CDR2: LNHDA, SQIVND (reference sequence). This CDR3 is 14 amino acids long. Trimming removed 6 bases at V and 6 bases at J, with 18 bases between. In DNA, the CDR3 is TGTGCCAGTAGGAACACTGCGGGGGCTTTCGAGCAGTACTTC. Translating gives CASRNTAGAFEQYF. The full variable domain, rest sourced from reference TRBV19 and TRBJ2-7, is DGGITQSPKYLFRKEGQNVTLSCEQNLNHDAMYWYRQDPGQGLRLIYYSQIVNDFQKGDIAEGYSVSREKKESFPLTVTSAQKNPTAFYLCASRNTAGAFEQYFGPGTRLTVT.

The V and J genes are TRBV6-6 and TRBJ2-2, with TRBD1 identical over 11 bases. Germline V gene lookup returns CDR1 MNHNY and CDR2 SVGAGI (reference sequence). CDR3 size: 21 residues. V trimming: 6 bases; J trimming: 3 bases; junction bases outside the gene matches: 21. The CDR3 here is CASSRYFPGTGGRLDTGELFF. The CDR3 nucleotides are TGTGCCAGCAGCCGGTACTTTCCCGGGACAGGGGGGAGGCTGGACACCGGGGAGCTGTTTTTT.

The chain joins TRBV7-6 to TRBJ1-1; D remains unclear. The V and J ends lost 5 bases and 0 bases respectively, with 19 bases between them. The CDR3 runs 17 residues. Germline values: CDR1 SGHVS, CDR2 FNYEAQ. Written as DNA, the CDR3 is TGTGCCAGCAGCCCCGTTTGGGGTCGGGAATTGAACACTGAAGCTTTCTTT. Protein product: CASSPVWGRELNTEAFF.

The chain carries TRBV7-2 and TRBJ2-1; D may be TRBD1 (5 bases). CDR3 length: 13 amino acids. The germline V gene has CDR1 SGHTA and CDR2 FQGNSA. Trimming took off 2 bases at V and 5 bases at J, with 7 bases between the two ends. The DNA for the CDR3 is TGTGCCAGCAGCTTAAGCAGGGACAATGAGCAGTTCTTC. Amino acids: CASSLSRDNEQFF.

The rearrangement uses TRBV6-5 and TRBJ1-2; D perhaps matches TRBD1 (5 bases). The CDR3 is 15 amino acids. The germline V and J ends were trimmed by 2 bases and 2 bases, with 12 bases remaining between them. The V gene's germline CDR1 is MNHEY and CDR2 SVGAGI. The CDR3 spells CASSYGAGKNYGYTF. CDR3 sequence (DNA): TGTGCCAGCAGTTACGGGGCAGGGAAGAACTATGGCTACACCTTC.

The genes are TRBV7-2 and TRBJ2-7; 10 positions match TRBD2. Germline V gene lookup returns CDR1 SGHTA and CDR2 FQGNSA. This CDR3 comprises 18 residues. Trimming at V came to 5 bases and at J to 5 bases, leaving 18 bases not matched to a gene. CDR3 sequence reads: CASSHPPVLAGSSNEQYF. The CDR3 DNA sequence: TGTGCCAGCAGCCACCCACCGGTACTAGCGGGATCGTCCAACGAGCAGTACTTC.

This rearrangement joins TRBV18 to TRBJ1-2, with a weak D call TRBD1 (6 bases). The CDR3 runs 13 residues. The V gene lost 3 bases and the J gene lost 8 bases, with 13 bases spanning the gap. The V gene's germline CDR1 is KGHSH and CDR2 LQKENI. CDR3 sequence: CASSPAGAGGYTF. The CDR3 bases are TGTGCCAGCTCACCTGCAGGGGCTGGCGGCTACACCTTC.